The clone carrying this T cell receptor beta chain has a handful of counts. The record originates from a study of T-cell memory formation after mild COVID-19. Germline V CDR1 and CDR2: SGHTA, FQGNSA. After removal of 5 bases from V and 3 bases from J, the junction contained 3 bases not matched to a gene. The CDR3 extends over 13 amino acids. TCRdb ran MiXCR on the 5' RACE reads and lists one entry per CDR3 protein. Among around 200,000 distinct CDR3 sequences listed, around 25% were seen once. This chain connects TRBV7-2 to TRBJ2-7, with 8 bases matching TRBD1. The sequence derives from an adult woman who had mild COVID-19 (a few samples of this study predate the infection). Cell type and time point are not known. Sequencing was done on a sample of PBMCs or a T cell subset sorted from them (not recorded which). CDR3 region: CASSPDRGYEQYF. Here the CDR3 DNA reads TGTGCCAGCAGCCCAGACAGGGGCTACGAGCAGTACTTC.